The 29 T cell receptor beta chains in this list originate from one sample, sequenced in a study of blood T cell repertoires in COVID-19. Clones were read by immunoSEQ multiplex PCR, and TCRdb kept only the in-frame ones, dropping some. Among 110,000 to 150,000 clones listed, roughly 80% were seen once. The material sequenced was PBMCs or T cells enriched from blood (not recorded which). The receptors shown here come from a man aged 50-60 years who had recovered from COVID-19.

J is TRBJ1-2 and V is TRBV5-1; 7 nucleotides match TRBD1. Germline lookup yields CDR1 SGHRS and CDR2 YFSETQ. There are 14 residues in the CDR3. The V segment lost 2 bases and the J segment 3 bases; nucleotides outside the gene matches: 4. Here the CDR3 DNA reads TGCGCCAGCAGCTTACGCGGACAGGACTATGGCTACACCTTC. Amino acid sequence: CASSLRGQDYGYTF. Full variable domain (missing parts from reference TRBV5-1 and TRBJ1-2): KAGVTQTPRYLIKTRGQQVTLSCSPISGHRSVSWYQQTPGQGLQFLFEYFSETQRNKGNFPGRFSGRQFSNSRSEMNVSTLELGDSALYLCASSLRGQDYGYTFGSGTRLTVV.

The J gene is TRBJ2-2, the V gene TRBV30, with 11 bases lining up with TRBD1. This CDR3 is 15 amino acids long. J gave up 5 bases and V 2 bases, and 4 bases lay outside the gene matches. Germline lookup yields CDR1 GTSNPN and CDR2 SVGIG (reference sequence). DNA of the CDR3: TGTGCCTGGAGTTCCGGGACAGGGGGAACCGGGGAGCTGTTTTTT. It translates to CAWSSGTGGTGELFF.

The J gene is TRBJ2-1, the V gene TRBV9; 7 bases align to TRBD2. Germline trimming cut 2 bases from V and 5 bases from J; bases unmatched to any gene: 1. This CDR3 is built from 13 residues. Germline CDR1 and CDR2: SGDLS and YYNGEE. The CDR3 loop is CASSVRGDNEQFF. In nucleotides, the CDR3 is TGTGCCAGCAGCGTCCGGGGGGACAATGAGCAGTTCTTC.

The V and J genes are TRBV9 and TRBJ1-2, with a possible D match to TRBD1 (5 bases). There are 15 residues in the CDR3. V lost 4 bases and J lost 3, with 16 bases in between. Germline V gene sequence: CDR1 SGDLS, CDR2 YYNGEE. For the CDR3, the DNA is TGTGCCAGCAGCCCCCTGGCCGGGGGGGACTATGGCTACACCTTC. Translating it yields CASSPLAGGDYGYTF.

J is TRBJ2-2 and V is TRBV9; 13 bases agree with TRBD2. After removal of 4 bases from V and 3 bases from J, the junction contained 9 bases not matched to a gene. Germline CDR1 is SGDLS and CDR2 is YYNGEE. The CDR3 extends over 18 amino acids. The CDR3 reads CASSHQRGLAGYTGELFF. CDR3 DNA: TGTGCCAGCAGCCACCAGAGGGGACTAGCGGGGTACACCGGGGAGCTGTTTTTT.

V gene TRBV6-2 or TRBV6-3 combines with J gene TRBJ1-6; TRBD1 aligns across 11 bases. Germline CDR1 reads MNHEY; CDR2 reads SVGEGT. After removal of 2 bases from V and 10 bases from J, the junction contained 7 bases not matched to a gene. This CDR3 has 16 amino acids. Here the CDR3 DNA reads TGTGCCAGCAGTTACCATCCGGGACAGGGGGGATCACCCCTCCACTTT. Amino acid sequence: CASSYHPGQGGSPLHF.

The rearrangement links TRBV5-1 to TRBJ2-1; 8 bases line up with TRBD1. Germline V CDR1 and CDR2: SGHRS, YFSETQ. The CDR3 has 17 residues. V lost 3 bases to trimming and J lost 1 base; unmatched junction nucleotides: 9. CDR3 DNA sequence: TGCGCCAGCAGCTCCCGTGGACAGGGTGGGTCCTACAATGAGCAGTTCTTC. This sequence encodes CASSSRGQGGSYNEQFF.

The V call is TRBV9, the J call TRBJ1-5; 9 nucleotides match TRBD1. After removal of 3 bases from V and 7 bases from J, the junction contained 5 bases not matched to a gene. The CDR3 consists of 14 residues. Germline values: CDR1 SGDLS, CDR2 YYNGEE. CDR3 in amino acids: CASSGSDRGQPQHF. The CDR3 nucleotides read TGTGCCAGCAGCGGATCGGACAGGGGACAGCCCCAGCATTTT. The entire variable domain, with the rest obtained from reference TRBV9 and TRBJ1-5, is as follows: DSGVTQTPKHLITATGQRVTLRCSPRSGDLSVYWYQQSLDQGLQFLIQYYNGEERAKGNILERFSAQQFPDLHSELNLSSLELGDSALYFCASSGSDRGQPQHFGDGTRLSIL.

In DNA form, the CDR3 reads TGTGCCAGCAGTTACAACAGTCAGCAGCCCCAGCATTTT. It translates to CASSYNSQQPQHF. V gene TRBV6-5 combines with J gene TRBJ1-5; no clear D gene. Per germline, CDR1 MNHEY and CDR2 SVGAGI. The CDR3 length is 13 residues. The V end lost 2 bases, the J end lost 7 bases, and 9 bases lay between the germline ends.

The chain is built from TRBV10-3 and TRBJ1-5, with D perhaps TRBD1 (5 bases). Germline CDR1 ENHRY, CDR2 SYGVKD. With 4 bases removed from V and 4 bases from J, the gap between germline ends came to 11 bases. CDR3 size: 14 residues. The CDR3 coding sequence is TGTGCCATCAGTGGGCACGGGGGGAATCAGCCCCAGCATTTT. Its protein is CAISGHGGNQPQHF.

J is TRBJ2-7 and V is TRBV19; 9 positions match TRBD1. This CDR3 is built from 14 residues. Trimming cost V 6 bases and J 4 bases; bases outside gene matches: 7. CDR1 and CDR2 (germline): LNHDA, SQIVND (reference sequence). CDR3 DNA: TGTGCCAGTAGGTCCGGGACAGGGCAGTACGAGCAGTACTTC. This translates into CASRSGTGQYEQYF.

The rearrangement joins TRBV9 to TRBJ1-4; 9 positions agree with TRBD1. V lost 3 bases and J lost 11; bases outside the gene matches: 11. CDR3 size: 15 residues. Germline CDR1 is SGDLS and CDR2 is YYNGEE. Here the CDR3 reads CASSDSGTGTDKLFF. The CDR3 DNA reads as TGTGCCAGCAGCGACTCCGGGACAGGGACCGATAAACTGTTTTTT.

This clone was picked up one time. The J gene is TRBJ2-7, the V gene TRBV6-6, with 10 nucleotides matching TRBD1. Trimming took 2 bases from V and 5 from J; bases not matched to a gene: 6. Germline CDR1 MNHNY, CDR2 SVGAGI (reference sequence). The CDR3 is 15 residues long. Here the CDR3 reads CASSYVRQGADEQYF. DNA for the CDR3: TGTGCCAGCAGTTACGTAAGACAGGGGGCGGACGAGCAGTACTTC.

The rearrangement uses TRBV6-2 or TRBV6-3 and TRBJ1-6; unclear D gene. Deletions cut 0 bases from V and 6 bases from J, with 3 bases between. Germline assignment: CDR1 MNHEY and CDR2 SVGEGT. The CDR3 spans 13 residues. Here the CDR3 DNA reads TGTGCCAGCAGTTACTCGAGTAATTCACCCCTCCACTTT. Its translation is CASSYSSNSPLHF.

The rearrangement uses TRBV5-1 and TRBJ2-3; 9 positions agree with TRBD1. J was trimmed by 3 bases and V by 3 bases; bases with no gene match: 5. From germline, CDR1 is SGHRS and CDR2 YFSETQ. The CDR3 totals 15 residues. CDR3 in DNA: TGCGCCAGCAGCTCTACAGGGGGCCCGACAGATACGCAGTATTTT. Translating it yields CASSSTGGPTDTQYF.

This sequence joins TRBV18 and TRBJ2-3; 9 bases map to TRBD1. The J segment lost 3 bases and the V segment lost 6 bases, leaving 10 bases of the junction unmatched. This CDR3 comprises 16 residues. Germline lookup yields CDR1 KGHSH and CDR2 LQKENI. The CDR3: CASSQITGTGTDTQYF. In nucleotides, the CDR3 is TGTGCCAGCTCGCAAATTACCGGGACAGGGACAGATACGCAGTATTTT.

This clone was observed a single time. The V gene is TRBV10-3, the J gene TRBJ2-7; 14 bases map to TRBD2. V lost 4 bases and J lost 4; bases outside the gene matches: 9. The CDR3 consists of 17 residues. CDR1 is ENHRY, CDR2 SYGVKD, per germline. CDR3 loop: CAISGAGTSGGGYEQYF. CDR3 nucleotide sequence: TGTGCCATCAGTGGCGCCGGGACTAGCGGGGGCGGGTACGAGCAGTACTTC.

The chain uses TRBV5-5 and TRBJ2-5, with D maybe TRBD1 (6 bases). V lost 2 bases, J lost 5 bases, and 10 bases lay in between. CDR1 and CDR2 (germline): SGHKS, YYEKEE (reference sequence). The CDR3 is 13 amino acids. The CDR3 spells CASSLHRVETQYF. The CDR3 region has the DNA TGTGCCAGCAGCTTACACAGGGTCGAGACCCAGTACTTC.

The chain carries TRBV4-1 and TRBJ1-1; perhaps TRBD1 as D (6 bases). Germline CDR1 is MGHRA and CDR2 is YSYEKL. The CDR3 consists of 15 residues. The V gene lost 2 bases and the J gene lost 3 bases, with 13 bases spanning the gap. CDR3 residues: CASSQPTTGDTEAFF. The CDR3 region has the DNA TGCGCCAGCAGCCAACCTACGACAGGAGACACTGAAGCTTTCTTT.

CDR3 amino acids: CASSEYVRAINSPLHF. In DNA form, the CDR3 reads TGTGCCAGCAGTGAGTATGTGAGGGCCATCAATTCACCCCTCCACTTT. The rearrangement uses TRBV6-1 and TRBJ1-6, with D unclear. The CDR3 is made up of 16 amino acids. V lost 3 bases, J lost 7 bases, and 16 bases lay in between. Germline V gene sequence: CDR1 MNHNS, CDR2 SASEGT.

The V and J genes are TRBV28 and TRBJ2-3; 12 nucleotides line up with TRBD1. The V and J ends lost 3 bases and 2 bases, in that order; junction bases with no gene match: 6. This CDR3 is built from 17 residues. Germline assignment: CDR1 MDHEN and CDR2 SYDVKM. The CDR3, as DNA: TGTGCCAGCAGTTTGCCTGGGACAGGGGGCATCACAGATACGCAGTATTTT. Translation: CASSLPGTGGITDTQYF.

The CDR3 bases are TGTGCCAGCAGTTACTCGTTGATATTAGGCACAGATACGCAGTATTTT. Its protein is CASSYSLILGTDTQYF. The chain couples TRBV6-5 to TRBJ2-3, with unresolved D. The germline V gene encodes CDR1 MNHEY and CDR2 SVGAGI. V was shortened by 0 bases and J by 1 base, with 11 bases between the two germline ends. The CDR3 is 16 residues long.

The chain uses TRBV7-8 and TRBJ1-2; TRBD1 agrees at 9 bases. The CDR3 is 16 amino acids. Germline assignment: CDR1 SGHVS and CDR2 FQNEAQ. With V trimmed by 0 bases and J by 5 bases, 7 bases remained unmatched. CDR3 sequence reads: CASSLAVTGGFYGYTF. Written as DNA, the CDR3 is TGTGCCAGCAGCTTAGCGGTGACAGGGGGTTTTTATGGCTACACCTTC.

The chain links TRBV6-6 to TRBJ1-5; D gene ambiguous. This CDR3 is built from 15 residues. V was trimmed by 6 bases and J by 0 bases, leaving 12 bases between them. Germline V lookup: CDR1 MNHNY, CDR2 SVGAGI (reference sequence). CDR3 loop: CASRPTGYSNQPQHF. As DNA, the CDR3 is TGTGCCAGCAGGCCTACGGGATATAGCAATCAGCCCCAGCATTTT.

The chain carries TRBV13 and TRBJ2-5; D not resolved. The CDR3 is 15 amino acids. The V end lost 2 bases, the J end lost 5 bases, and 15 bases lay between the germline ends. From germline, CDR1 is PRHDT and CDR2 FYEKMQ (reference sequence). As DNA, the CDR3 is TGTGCCAGCAGCTTATGGTCGCTCCATGAGGAGACCCAGTACTTC. Encoded protein: CASSLWSLHEETQYF.

The table lists this clone with a count of one. The chain employs TRBV5-5 and TRBJ2-7; 8 bases agree with TRBD2. This CDR3 spans 13 amino acids. Trimming took 3 bases from V and 2 from J; bases not matched to a gene: 1. Germline CDR1 is SGHKS and CDR2 is YYEKEE (reference sequence). CDR3 coding DNA: TGTGCCAGCAGCTCCGGGGGGGCCTACGAGCAGTACTTC. Translation gives CASSSGGAYEQYF.

Of note for this clone: This sample includes further DNA sequences coding for the same CDR3. This chain uses TRBV27 with TRBJ2-1; no definite D call. Trimming shortened V by 3 bases and J by 7 bases, and 4 bases separated the two germline ends. CDR1 MNHEY and CDR2 SMNVEV come from the germline V gene (reference sequence). The CDR3 has 11 amino acids. This chain's CDR3 is CASSFVNEQFF. CDR3 bases: TGTGCCAGCAGTTTCGTTAATGAGCAGTTCTTC.

The CDR3 nucleotides are TGTGCCAGCACCCAGACAGGGGGCGACACTGAAGCTTTCTTT. It specifies CASTQTGGDTEAFF. The rearrangement uses TRBV11-2 and TRBJ1-1; 10 nucleotides align to TRBD1. The V gene end was trimmed by 7 bases and the J gene end by 3 bases; junction bases not matched to a gene: 5. The CDR3 sequence is 14 residues long. Per the germline V gene, CDR1 is SGHAT and CDR2 is FQNNGV.

The chain has TRBV15 and TRBJ2-3; 10 bases map to TRBD2. The CDR3 runs to 18 residues. Germline CDR1 reads LNHNV; CDR2 reads YYDKDF (reference sequence). The V and J ends lost 1 base and 5 bases, in that order; junction bases with no gene match: 12. CDR3 amino acids: CATSRALGASGGIDTQYF. Here the CDR3 DNA reads TGTGCCACCAGCAGAGCCCTGGGGGCTAGCGGGGGTATAGATACGCAGTATTTT. Full variable domain (remainder filled in from reference TRBV15 and TRBJ2-3): DAMVIQNPRYQVTQFGKPVTLSCSQTLNHNVMYWYQQKSSQAPKLLFHYYDKDFNNEADTPDNFQSRRPNTSFCFLDIRSPGLGDTAMYLCATSRALGASGGIDTQYFGPGTRLTVL.